The 5 T cell receptor beta chains listed next were all sequenced from one sample in a study of blood T cell repertoires in COVID-19. Libraries were prepared by immunoSEQ multiplex PCR; TCRdb keeps only in-frame clonotypes and omits some of them. The sample has approximately 13,000 clones, more than 65% seen once. The sequencing sample was made of peripheral blood. These receptor sequences come from a man aged 60 to 75 with COVID-19, enrolled during active disease.

This clone is a singleton in its sample. The chain employs TRBV7-3 and TRBJ2-2, with 7 nucleotides matching TRBD2. There are 14 residues in the CDR3. Germline trimming cut 4 bases from V and 6 bases from J; bases unmatched to any gene: 5. From germline, CDR1 is SGHTA and CDR2 FQGTGA. This CDR3 is CASSSGLVAGELFF. The CDR3 DNA sequence: TGTGCCAGCAGCTCCGGACTAGTTGCCGGGGAGCTGTTTTTT.

This clone has a single count. This chain connects TRBV15 to TRBJ1-2; 7 bases line up with TRBD1. The CDR3 totals 17 residues. Germline lookup yields CDR1 LNHNV and CDR2 YYDKDF (reference sequence). V lost 5 bases and J lost 0; bases outside the gene matches: 12. The CDR3 DNA reads TGTGCCACCAGCCGGATCTGGACAGGACTAACTAACTATGGCTACACCTTC. It codes for CATSRIWTGLTNYGYTF.

The rearrangement links TRBV4-3 to TRBJ1-2, with D possibly matching TRBD1 (5 bases). This CDR3 has 15 residues. Germline assignment: CDR1 LGHNA and CDR2 YSLEER. V lost 1 base and J lost 4, with 13 bases in between. CDR3 nucleotides: TGCGCCAGCAGCCAAGGTTTAGGGGTGGCCTATGGCTACACCTTC. Its translation: CASSQGLGVAYGYTF.

J is TRBJ2-1 and V is TRBV6-2 or TRBV6-3; 10 positions agree with TRBD2. J lost 6 bases, V lost 2 bases, and 13 bases had no gene match. Germline V gene data show CDR1 as MNHEY and CDR2 as SVGEGT. The CDR3 covers 18 residues. The CDR3 DNA sequence: TGTGCCAGCAGTTACGGGTATCTAGCGGGAGTGTTGGGCAATGAGCAGTTCTTC. Its translation: CASSYGYLAGVLGNEQFF.

The chain combines TRBV6-5 with TRBJ1-3; TRBD1 agrees at 9 bases. The CDR3 loop spans 13 amino acids. Trimming took 6 bases from V and 8 from J; bases not matched to a gene: 5. Germline CDR1 is MNHEY and CDR2 is SVGAGI. The CDR3 is CASRRTGADTIYF. Here the CDR3 DNA reads TGTGCCAGCAGACGGACAGGGGCGGACACCATATATTTT.